This T cell receptor (beta chain) was captured by sequencing in a study of shared clonotypes between healthy human individuals. Study-level points and caveats: Clonotypes that were shared across several donors made up approximately 5.1% of naive CD4 clonotypes.

Profiling relied on immunoSEQ multiplex PCR, and the TCRdb table lists in-frame clones only, not all of them. The sample records approximately 2.5 million clones, over 85% being singletons. On this clone itself: Its antigen is as yet unknown.

The CDR3 loop spans 13 amino acids. Looked up from germline, CDR1 is SGHDT and CDR2 is YYEEEE. The ends were cut back, 4 bases at V and 4 bases at J, with 12 bases in the middle. This chain joins TRBV5-6 and TRBJ2-7; D not certain. The clonotype was recovered from a man aged 18 to 29 in good health. Input material: naive CD4+ T cells sorted from blood. Subset given: CD45RA+ positively selected. The CDR3 spells CASSPGRVYEQYF. CDR3 nucleotide sequence: TGTGCCAGCAGCCCTGGACGGGTATACGAGCAGTACTTC. The full variable domain, in which reference TRBV5-6 and TRBJ2-7 provide the parts outside the CDR3, is DAGVTQSPTHLIKTRGQQVTLRCSPKSGHDTVSWYQQALGQGPQFIFQYYEEEERQRGNFPDRFSGHQFPNYSSELNVNALLLGDSALYLCASSPGRVYEQYFGPGTRLTVT.